This T cell receptor beta chain stems from a study of OX40 agonist ivuxolimab in advanced cancers. The overall study: The dose-escalation cohort had hepatocellular carcinoma, melanoma, renal cell or head and neck cancer. General study points: Doses of 0.1 to 3.0 mg/kg were accompanied by clonal expansion of CD4+ and CD8+ blood T cells by week 6.

Sequencing used immunoSEQ multiplex PCR; TCRdb keeps in-frame clones, though not all of them. The sample contains about 50,000 clones, approximately 86% of which appear only once. As concerns this clone: The target antigen is unknown.

The clonotype originates from an adult with an advanced solid tumor such as melanoma, head and neck, liver or kidney cancer. Material: CD4+ or CD8+ T cells sorted from blood, obtained in a trial of the OX40 agonist ivuxolimab.

The CDR3 nucleotides are TGTGCCAGCAGCGTAAGGACTAGCGGGGGGCCGGGGGCCAAAAACATTCAGTACTTC. Translated: CASSVRTSGGPGAKNIQYF. The V gene is TRBV9, the J gene TRBJ2-4; 14 nucleotides match TRBD2. In germline, CDR1 is SGDLS, CDR2 YYNGEE. The CDR3 consists of 19 residues. Unmatched junction bases numbered 7, after V lost 1 base and J lost 1 base.